A single sample gave rise to the 6 T cell receptor beta chains below, sequenced in a study of cytomegalovirus exposure and HLA in healthy donors. 13 Jbeta primers and 60 Vbeta primers were used for the PCR. TCRdb's table, derived via immunoSEQ multiplex PCR, lists solely in-frame clones and lacks some. The table lists about 140,000 clones, approximately 57% of them singletons. Sequencing used PBMCs. Receptor source: a male donor in good health and CMV-seronegative.

The chain recombines TRBV5-4 with TRBJ1-2; 7 bases align to TRBD1. The CDR3 is 14 amino acids. Looked up from germline, CDR1 is SGHNT and CDR2 is YYREEE (reference sequence). V trimming: 0 bases; J trimming: 5 bases; junction bases outside the gene matches: 4. In DNA, the CDR3 is TGTGCCAGCAGCTTGGGCGGGACAGTATATGGCTACACCTTC. Encoded protein: CASSLGGTVYGYTF.

This clone showed up just once. The CDR3 loop is CASSFAGRGYEQYF. In nucleotides, the CDR3 is TGTGCCAGCAGCTTTGCGGGACGAGGCTACGAGCAGTACTTC. The chain combines TRBV5-6 with TRBJ2-7; D is possibly TRBD2 (6 bases). Trimming removed 2 bases at V and 3 bases at J, with 12 bases between. The germline gives CDR1 SGHDT, CDR2 YYEEEE. The CDR3 totals 14 residues.

The chain uses TRBV6-1 and TRBJ2-7; 8 nucleotides align to TRBD1. CDR1 and CDR2 from the germline V gene are MNHNS and SASEGT. Germline trimming cut 5 bases from V and 0 bases from J; bases unmatched to any gene: 9. The CDR3 has 16 amino acids. The DNA for the CDR3 is TGTGCCAGCAGTAAAGACAGGGGTTTGAGCTCCTACGAGCAGTACTTC. Its translation is CASSKDRGLSSYEQYF.

This chain connects TRBV9 to TRBJ2-1, with 9 bases aligning to TRBD2. Germline V gives CDR1 SGDLS, CDR2 YYNGEE. The J segment lost 5 bases and the V segment lost 5 bases, leaving 5 bases of the junction unmatched. The CDR3 consists of 14 residues. The CDR3 protein is CASSAPSGDNEQFF. The CDR3, as DNA: TGTGCCAGCAGTGCCCCTAGCGGGGACAATGAGCAGTTCTTC. Filled out from reference TRBV9 and TRBJ2-1, the complete variable domain reads DSGVTQTPKHLITATGQRVTLRCSPRSGDLSVYWYQQSLDQGLQFLIQYYNGEERAKGNILERFSAQQFPDLHSELNLSSLELGDSALYFCASSAPSGDNEQFFGPGTRLTVL.

V and J are TRBV6-1 and TRBJ2-7; unclear D gene. V was pared by 5 bases and J by 2 bases, with 13 bases between. CDR1 and CDR2 from the germline V gene are MNHNS and SASEGT. The CDR3 loop spans 14 amino acids. The CDR3 region has the DNA TGTGCCAGCAGTTCCCCCGGCGGCCCCTACGAGCAGTACTTC. Translated: CASSSPGGPYEQYF.

This clone showed up just a few times. The chain links TRBV12-2 to TRBJ1-1. TRBV12-2 is flagged as a pseudogene. The CDR3 has 15 amino acids. CDR3 sequence reads: CASRGRGRMNTEAFF. CDR3 DNA: TGTGCAAGTCGCGGGCGGGGGCGGATGAACACTGAAGCTTTCTTT.